The present TCR beta chain was sequenced within a study of CD8+ T cells in alopecia areata. Overall study context: Oral tofacitinib (5 to 10 mg twice daily) was administered to treated patients.

Sequencing relied on a cDNA template that was reverse transcribed from extracted RNA. The assay was immunoSEQ multiplex PCR, and TCRdb's table has in-frame clones only and misses some. The sample lists roughly 140,000 clones; around 51% were seen once. Looked up from germline, CDR1 is KGHSH and CDR2 is LQKENI. The V gene end was trimmed by 3 bases and the J gene end by 4 bases; junction bases not matched to a gene: 1. The CDR3 contains 14 residues. The source was CD4+ T cells sorted from blood, collected at week 0. The receptor was isolated from a human donor with alopecia areata. The chain links TRBV18 to TRBJ2-5; TRBD1 agrees at 11 bases. In nucleotides, the CDR3 is TGTGCCAGCTCACCGGGGACAGGGGGAGAGACCCAGTACTTC. Amino acids: CASSPGTGGETQYF.